This TCR beta chain was identified during a study of blood T cell repertoires in COVID-19. Study context: Acute-phase and convalescent COVID-19 samples originated in the United States, Italy and Spain. The analysed material was cDNA or gDNA that came from T cells, B-cell-depleted T cells, or PBMCs.

Authors' analysis steps: Reference gene primer amplification gave nucleated cell count estimates. Method: immunoSEQ multiplex PCR; TCRdb's copy keeps in-frame clones and lacks some. Clonal size and the V and J genes are those of that table, whereas D and trimming came from the DNA. The table lists about 39,000 clones, around 96% of them singletons, with approximately 4.2% in the top ten. Germline CDR1 reads LGHDT; CDR2 reads YNNKEL (reference sequence). The CDR3 extends over 15 amino acids. J was trimmed by 4 bases and V by 1 base; bases with no gene match: 5. The chain is built from TRBV3-1 (or the pseudogene TRBV3-2) and TRBJ2-5; 8 nucleotides agree with TRBD2. Sequencing was done on a sample of peripheral blood. The TCR originated in a human donor with active COVID-19. The donor label of this sample is uncertain. The CDR3: CASSQVALAGETQYF. The CDR3 DNA reads as TGTGCCAGCAGCCAAGTCGCCCTAGCGGGAGAGACCCAGTACTTC.